The 4 T cell receptor beta chains listed next were all sequenced from one sample in a study of T cell responses to AZD1222 COVID-19 vaccine. Profiled with immunoSEQ multiplex PCR; TCRdb holds only in-frame clones, not every one. The repertoire holds approximately 170,000 clones, with roughly 92% as singletons. The sample was peripheral blood, taken on day 0 of AZD1222 vaccination. Receptors were obtained from an adult in good health.

The gene calls are TRBV23-1 and TRBJ1-5; possibly TRBD1 for D (5 bases). TRBV23-1 is reported as an ORF; its role is uncertain. CDR3 length: 16 residues. V was pared by 10 bases and J by 0 bases, with 19 bases between. CDR3 residues: CAIHRGGRHSNQPQHF. The CDR3 DNA reads TGCGCCATACATAGGGGTGGGCGACATAGCAATCAGCCCCAGCATTTT.

The V gene is TRBV30, the J gene TRBJ1-4; 7 bases align to TRBD1. This CDR3 is 14 amino acids long. V was pared by 4 bases and J by 5 bases, with 7 bases of the junction left unmatched. Germline lookup yields CDR1 GTSNPN and CDR2 SVGIG (reference sequence). In nucleotides, the CDR3 is TGTGCCTGGACTCCGGGACAGTTAAATGAAAAACTGTTTTTT. This translates into CAWTPGQLNEKLFF.

Only a few counts were recorded for this clone. This chain joins TRBV29-1 and TRBJ2-7, with D possibly matching TRBD1 (6 bases). CDR1 SQVTM and CDR2 ANQGSEA come from the germline V gene. The length of the CDR3 is 15 residues. V gave up 3 bases and J gave up 2 bases, with 17 bases separating them. The CDR3 reads CSVDGLAGEPYEQYF. In DNA form, the CDR3 reads TGCAGCGTTGATGGGCTGGCAGGGGAACCCTACGAGCAGTACTTC.

This rearrangement joins TRBV20-1 to TRBJ2-7; D is unresolved. This CDR3 has 11 residues. V was trimmed by 6 bases and J by 1 base, leaving 7 bases between them. CDR1 is DFQATT and CDR2 is SNEGSKA in the germline V gene (reference sequence). The CDR3 nucleotides are TGCAGTGCCGACGGATCCTACGAGCAGTACTTC. Encoded protein: CSADGSYEQYF.